There are a few counts of the clone carrying this TCR beta chain. Its antigen is not known. Germline V gives CDR1 DFQATT, CDR2 SNEGSKA (reference sequence). The CDR3 totals 13 residues. Trimming shortened V by 2 bases and J by 0 bases, and 5 bases separated the two germline ends. As TCR cDNA was made by 5'RACE template switching, a universal primer site and UMIs were added. TCRdb recomputed calls from the 5' RACE reads with MiXCR, one row per CDR3 protein. The repertoire holds hundreds of thousands of distinct CDR3 sequences, with roughly 3.5% as singletons. The sample is drawn from a study of T cells after yellow fever vaccination. Study-wide findings and caveats: The secondary T-cell response peaked on day 5, not day 15, but was weaker. CD4 and CD8 compartments shared a small share of clonotypes, likely from convergent recombination.

The chain combines TRBV20-1 with TRBJ2-1, with D unclear. The source material was PBMCs, sampled on the day of the yellow fever booster vaccination. The receptor comes from a man in his late teens or twenties who received the YFV17D yellow fever vaccine. CDR3 DNA sequence: TGCAGTGCTAGACCCCGCTCCTACAATGAGCAGTTCTTC. This codes for CSARPRSYNEQFF.